The T cell receptor beta chain described here comes from a study of cytomegalovirus exposure and HLA in healthy donors (dated by TCRdb to the late 2010s). Study-wide context: The 700 or so repertoires of the first cohort and the 95 to 150 validation repertoires were produced on the same platform, according to a later analysis. The study was designed to test whether signatures of past pathogen exposure could be identified by cataloging public T cell receptors. Along with the roughly 700-subject first cohort, a separate validation cohort of over a hundred different subjects was used. To predict cytomegalovirus infection status, the study combined high-throughput TCR immunosequencing, statistical association of individual TCRs with disease status, and machine learning.

The paper as a whole reports these results and caveats: Most TCR sequences were seen in very few donors, while some public TCRs were found in many individuals. In both the original and validation cohorts, the classifier was reported to diagnose cytomegalovirus status with high specificity and sensitivity. A later analysis found that TCRs clustered in the first cohort also tended to co-occur in the 120 validation repertoires, with just under 95% of cluster scores above 0. The authors suggested that the approach could potentially be generalized to other disease states and immunological phenotypes. The validation cohort had no HLA typing available for a later analysis, so co-occurrence within that cohort was assessed over all 120 or so repertoires. The study listed 164 TCR beta chains as associated with cytomegalovirus. Three of the identified cytomegalovirus-associated TCR beta chains were confirmed in vitro to be specific for cytomegalovirus antigens.

The donors were included in the validation cohort of some 110 subjects, a group kept apart from the roughly 670-subject first cohort. The method was the immunoSEQ multiplex PCR assay. The paper's processing steps were these. A statistical classification framework was built for diagnosing cytomegalovirus status from the catalog of TCR beta chain sequences. As stored in TCRdb, this immuneACCESS dataset retains in-frame rearrangements with V and J assigned. A fraction of the clones does not appear; measured against another copy, unresolved V genes explain less than half of the discrepancy, and the remainder lacks a known reason. V and J calls and clone size are copied from that table; D and trimming were computed from the DNA. This sample is represented by 200,000 to 300,000 clones; less than 95% of them were singletons. Of the sample, approximately 3.1% is held by the ten largest clones. Concerning this clone itself: Its antigen is unknown. It has no much larger one-base neighbor in the sample; base qualities were not kept.

CDR1 MNHNY and CDR2 SVGAGI were looked up in the germline V gene (reference sequence). Spanning cysteine to phenylalanine, the CDR3 consists of 12 amino acids. Left in the record is the CDR3 DNA by itself, 36 bases read in frame from the first base. Compared with germline, V lacks 5 bases and J lacks 15 bases; bases without a gene match: 7. The sequenced sample was PBMCs. The clonotype was recovered from a woman aged 30 to 39 in good health and CMV-seronegative. The sequence is built from TRBV6-6 and TRBJ2-1; 10 bases in between match TRBD1. The CDR3 protein sequence reads: CASSAMGQGLFF. The DNA reads TGTGCCAGCAGTGCCATGGGACAGGGGCTGTTCTTC.